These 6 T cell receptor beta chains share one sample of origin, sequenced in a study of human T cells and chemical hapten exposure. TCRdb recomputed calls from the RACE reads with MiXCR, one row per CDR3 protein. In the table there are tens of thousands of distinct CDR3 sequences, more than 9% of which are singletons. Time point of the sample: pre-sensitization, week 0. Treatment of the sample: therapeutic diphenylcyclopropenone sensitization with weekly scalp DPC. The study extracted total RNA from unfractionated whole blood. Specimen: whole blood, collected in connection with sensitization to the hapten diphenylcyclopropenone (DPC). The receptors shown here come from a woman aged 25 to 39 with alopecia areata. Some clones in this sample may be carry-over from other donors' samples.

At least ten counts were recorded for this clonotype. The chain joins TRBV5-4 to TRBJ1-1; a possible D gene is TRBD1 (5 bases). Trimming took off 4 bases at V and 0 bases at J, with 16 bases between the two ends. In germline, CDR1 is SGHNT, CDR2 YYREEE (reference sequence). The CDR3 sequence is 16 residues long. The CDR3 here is CASSQGRREMNTEAFF. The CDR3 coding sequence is TGTGCCAGCAGCCAGGGACGGAGAGAGATGAACACTGAAGCTTTCTTT. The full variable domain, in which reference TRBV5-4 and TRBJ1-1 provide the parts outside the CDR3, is ETGVTQSPTHLIKTRGQQVTLRCSSQSGHNTVSWYQQALGQGPQFIFQYYREEENGRGNFPPRFSGLQFPNYSSELNVNALELDDSALYLCASSQGRREMNTEAFFGQGTRLTVV.

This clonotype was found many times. The CDR3 DNA reads TGTGCCAGCAGCTTGGTGGGGGGCTTGAACACTGAAGCTTTCTTT. This encodes CASSLVGGLNTEAFF. The chain is built from TRBV5-6 and TRBJ1-1; D is perhaps TRBD1 (6 bases). The V gene lost 0 bases and the J gene lost 0 bases, with 9 bases spanning the gap. The V gene's germline CDR1 is SGHDT and CDR2 YYEEEE. The CDR3 has 15 residues.

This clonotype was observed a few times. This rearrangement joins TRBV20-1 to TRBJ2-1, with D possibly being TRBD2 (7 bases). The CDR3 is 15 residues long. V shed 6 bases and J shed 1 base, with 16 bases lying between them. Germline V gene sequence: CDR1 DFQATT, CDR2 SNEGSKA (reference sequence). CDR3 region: CSAARGGVSYNEQFF. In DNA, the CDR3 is TGCAGTGCCGCGAGGGGGGGGGTATCCTACAATGAGCAGTTCTTC.

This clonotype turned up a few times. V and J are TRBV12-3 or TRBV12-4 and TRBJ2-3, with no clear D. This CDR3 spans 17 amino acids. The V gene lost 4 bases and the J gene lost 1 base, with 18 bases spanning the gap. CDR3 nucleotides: TGTGCCAGCAGTTCCTCGGCATCTACCAGACGCACAGATACGCAGTATTTT. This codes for CASSSSASTRRTDTQYF.

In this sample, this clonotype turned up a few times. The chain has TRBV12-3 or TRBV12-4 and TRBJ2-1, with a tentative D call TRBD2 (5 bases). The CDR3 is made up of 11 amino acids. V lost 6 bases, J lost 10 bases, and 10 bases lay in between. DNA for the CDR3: TGTGCCAGCAGCTCCGGGATAGAGCAGTTCTTC. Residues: CASSSGIEQFF.

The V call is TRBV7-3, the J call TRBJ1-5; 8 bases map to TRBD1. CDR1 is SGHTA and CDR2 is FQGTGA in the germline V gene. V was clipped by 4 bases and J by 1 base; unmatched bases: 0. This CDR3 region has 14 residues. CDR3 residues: CASSWDRSNQPQHF. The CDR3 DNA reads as TGTGCCAGCAGCTGGGACAGGAGCAATCAGCCCCAGCATTTT.